The 15 T cell receptor beta chains below all came from one sample that was sequenced in a study of blood T cell repertoires in COVID-19. Some clones are missing from TCRdb's copy, which holds only in-frame ones; the method was immunoSEQ multiplex PCR. Of about 130,000 clones listed, 85% were seen once; the top ten hold 25% to 30%. The material sequenced was peripheral blood. The receptors derive from a woman older than 75 with acute or convalescent COVID-19.

The genes are TRBV9 and TRBJ1-6; 7 bases map to TRBD1. The V and J ends lost 4 bases and 6 bases, in that order; junction bases with no gene match: 7. The CDR3 has 15 residues. Germline V gives CDR1 SGDLS, CDR2 YYNGEE. The CDR3 spells CASSMVGTVNSPLHF. The CDR3 bases are TGTGCCAGCAGCATGGTCGGGACAGTTAATTCACCCCTCCACTTT. Based on the CDR3 plus reference TRBV9 and TRBJ1-6, the full variable domain is DSGVTQTPKHLITATGQRVTLRCSPRSGDLSVYWYQQSLDQGLQFLIQYYNGEERAKGNILERFSAQQFPDLHSELNLSSLELGDSALYFCASSMVGTVNSPLHFGNGTRLTVT.

The chain combines TRBV5-1 with TRBJ2-7, with 8 bases fitting TRBD1. The junction had 5 bases not matched to a gene; V was cut back by 1 base and J by 5 bases. The CDR3 length is 14 residues. The germline V gene has CDR1 SGHRS and CDR2 YFSETQ. The CDR3 reads CASSLRTGYDEQYF. The CDR3 bases are TGCGCCAGCAGCTTGAGGACAGGGTATGACGAGCAGTACTTC.

The J gene is TRBJ2-5, the V gene TRBV19, with 7 nucleotides matching TRBD2. The germline gives CDR1 LNHDA, CDR2 SQIVND (reference sequence). The junction had 6 bases not matched to a gene; V was cut back by 3 bases and J by 5 bases. The CDR3 covers 14 residues. The CDR3 region is CASSISGGSETQYF. CDR3 nucleotides: TGTGCCAGTAGTATTTCCGGGGGGAGTGAGACCCAGTACTTC.

The V and J genes are TRBV14 and TRBJ2-1; 8 bases are a match to TRBD2. The germline V gene has CDR1 SGHDN and CDR2 FVKESK. This CDR3 region has 16 residues. Trimming removed 1 base from V and 8 bases from J; junction bases left unmatched: 10. CDR3 nucleotide sequence: TGTGCCAGCAGCCAAGTTTACGGGACTAGAAATTATGAGCAGTTCTTC. This encodes CASSQVYGTRNYEQFF.

The CDR3 region has the DNA TGTGCCAGTAAGGACAAGGCCCGTTCACCCCTCCACTTT. Encoded protein: CASKDKARSPLHF. The rearrangement uses TRBV19 and TRBJ1-6; D might be TRBD1 (5 bases). The CDR3 length is 13 residues. Germline V gene lookup returns CDR1 LNHDA and CDR2 SQIVND (reference sequence). V gave up 7 bases and J gave up 9 bases, with 13 bases separating them. Variable domain in full (rest from reference TRBV19 and TRBJ1-6): DGGITQSPKYLFRKEGQNVTLSCEQNLNHDAMYWYRQDPGQGLRLIYYSQIVNDFQKGDIAEGYSVSREKKESFPLTVTSAQKNPTAFYLCASKDKARSPLHFGNGTRLTVT.

V gene TRBV15 combines with J gene TRBJ2-5, with TRBD2 matching 8 bases. V trimming: 2 bases; J trimming: 4 bases; junction bases outside the gene matches: 6. The CDR3 spans 15 residues. Germline V CDR1 and CDR2: LNHNV, YYDKDF (reference sequence). The CDR3 loop is CATSRFSGEGETQYF. CDR3 coding DNA: TGTGCCACCAGCAGATTTAGCGGGGAGGGAGAGACCCAGTACTTC. Complete variable domain (other parts from reference TRBV15 and TRBJ2-5): DAMVIQNPRYQVTQFGKPVTLSCSQTLNHNVMYWYQQKSSQAPKLLFHYYDKDFNNEADTPDNFQSRRPNTSFCFLDIRSPGLGDTAMYLCATSRFSGEGETQYFGPGTRLLVL.

The chain couples TRBV7-9 to TRBJ1-4; 9 bases are shared with TRBD1. The CDR3 loop spans 14 amino acids. J was trimmed by 7 bases and V by 4 bases; bases with no gene match: 4. CDR1 SEHNR and CDR2 FQNEAQ come from the germline V gene (reference sequence). CDR3 protein: CASSSQGASEKLFF. In nucleotides, the CDR3 is TGTGCCAGCAGCTCACAGGGGGCCAGTGAAAAACTGTTTTTT.

CDR3 sequence: CASSLNRAYEQYV. In nucleotides, the CDR3 is TGTGCCAGCAGTTTGAACAGAGCCTACGAGCAGTACGTC. The chain combines TRBV28 with TRBJ2-7; D remains unclear. The CDR3 has 13 amino acids. Trimming cost V 3 bases and J 2 bases, with 8 bases left between them. CDR1 MDHEN and CDR2 SYDVKM come from the germline V gene.

The chain recombines TRBV19 with TRBJ2-3; D perhaps matches TRBD1 (6 bases). From germline, CDR1 is LNHDA and CDR2 SQIVND (reference sequence). V gave up 4 bases and J gave up 2 bases, with 16 bases separating them. This CDR3 is 16 amino acids long. CDR3 in amino acids: CASSNAKGHHTDTQYF. Here the CDR3 DNA reads TGTGCCAGTAGTAACGCCAAGGGACACCACACAGATACGCAGTATTTT.

CDR3: CAISTQGDQPQHF. Written as DNA, the CDR3 is TGTGCCATCAGTACACAGGGGGATCAGCCCCAGCATTTT. The chain couples TRBV10-3 to TRBJ1-5; 8 bases align to TRBD1. The germline V gene has CDR1 ENHRY and CDR2 SYGVKD. After removal of 5 bases from V and 5 bases from J, the junction contained 2 bases not matched to a gene. This CDR3 is built from 13 residues.

The chain combines TRBV5-6 with TRBJ1-6; D unclear. CDR3 size: 12 residues. From germline, CDR1 is SGHDT and CDR2 YYEEEE. V was pared by 2 bases and J by 9 bases, with 6 bases between. DNA for the CDR3: TGTGCCAGCAGCTTCAACAGTTCACCCCTCCACTTT. This sequence encodes CASSFNSSPLHF.

The V call is TRBV5-5, the J call TRBJ2-3, with 7 bases lining up with TRBD1. The V segment lost 1 base and the J segment 2 bases; nucleotides outside the gene matches: 10. The CDR3 totals 17 residues. Germline V gives CDR1 SGHKS, CDR2 YYEKEE (reference sequence). The CDR3 reads CASSLFRGGGPTDTQYF. CDR3 DNA: TGTGCCAGCAGCTTGTTCAGAGGGGGCGGTCCCACAGATACGCAGTATTTT. Filled out from reference TRBV5-5 and TRBJ2-3, the complete variable domain reads DAGVTQSPTHLIKTRGQQVTLRCSPISGHKSVSWYQQVLGQGPQFIFQYYEKEERGRGNFPDRFSARQFPNYSSELNVNALLLGDSALYLCASSLFRGGGPTDTQYFGPGTRLTVL.

The V and J genes are TRBV5-4 and TRBJ1-6, with D unclear. In germline, CDR1 is SGHNT, CDR2 YYREEE (reference sequence). The CDR3 is 16 residues long. V was shortened by 0 bases and J by 4 bases, with 11 bases between the two germline ends. This chain's CDR3 is CASSLDTAGYNSPLHF. The CDR3 DNA is TGTGCCAGCAGCTTGGATACTGCCGGTTATAATTCACCCCTCCACTTT.

CDR3 DNA: TGTGCCAGCAGTTTACCCCAGGGAGGTGAAGCTTTCTTT. Its translation is CASSLPQGGEAFF. The chain employs TRBV28 and TRBJ1-1; weak D call: TRBD1 (5 bases). The germline gives CDR1 MDHEN, CDR2 SYDVKM. The CDR3 runs to 13 residues. Trimming left V 2 bases short and J 7 bases short, with 11 bases between.

This rearrangement joins TRBV19 to TRBJ1-1, with TRBD1 as a possible D gene (5 bases). CDR3 length equals 12 residues. Trimming left V 4 bases short and J 5 bases short, with 8 bases between. Germline V gene sequence: CDR1 LNHDA, CDR2 SQIVND (reference sequence). CDR3 in DNA: TGTGCCAGTAGTAAGGAGGGGACTGAAGCTTTCTTT. As protein: CASSKEGTEAFF.